The 8 T cell receptor beta chains in this list originate from one sample, sequenced in a study of T cells in Graves' hyperthyroidism and ophthalmopathy (dated by TCRdb to between 2018 and 2021). The library was made by multiplex PCR. TCRdb lists the instrument as Illumina HiSeq 2000. The TCR beta CDR3 regions were amplified from RNA transcripts. The TCR CDR3 was subjected to a first round of RT-PCR using the HTBI primer set and the Qiagen OneStep RT-PCR kit. The public reads were quality trimmed at Q25 with fastp and then assembled into clones with MiXCR by TCRdb, keeping productive beta chains. A single entry per CDR3 protein holds the most common genes and DNA from its merged rows. Here the sample has roughly 420,000 distinct CDR3 sequences; about 13% occur a single time. In total, the top ten clones hold 5.3% of the sample. Sequencing input: blood. The receptors shown here come from a woman younger than 35 with Graves' hyperthyroidism.

This clonotype was picked up many times. The rearrangement joins TRBV28 to TRBJ2-5; tentatively, D is TRBD2 (5 bases). The ends were cut back, 11 bases at V and 4 bases at J, with 17 bases in the middle. CDR3 size: 13 residues. Germline V gene lookup returns CDR1 MDHEN and CDR2 SYDVKM. The CDR3 loop reads CAAAFRGRETQYF. In nucleotides, the CDR3 is TGTGCCGCAGCATTCCGGGGTCGAGAGACCCAGTACTTC.

At least ten counts were recorded for this clonotype. The chain couples TRBV28 to TRBJ1-3, with TRBD1 identical over 7 bases. The V gene's germline CDR1 is MDHEN and CDR2 SYDVKM. The CDR3 runs 14 residues. The ends lost 7 bases at V and 3 bases at J; junction bases unmatched: 6. The CDR3 DNA is TGTGCCAGCATCTCGCAGGGGGGTGGAAACACCATATATTTT. It encodes CASISQGGGNTIYF.

On this clonotype itself: A much larger clone differs by one base, so this may be a read error. The genes are TRBV2 and TRBJ2-7; TRBD2 might be the D (6 bases). Germline CDR1 and CDR2: SNHLY and FYNNEI. The CDR3 has 14 residues. The CDR3 region has the DNA TGTGCCGGCAGGAGAGAGGCGAAGGAGGGCGAGCAGTACTTC. It encodes CAGRREAKEGEQYF.

This clonotype was counted a few times. The CDR3 DNA reads TGTGCCAGTAGTTCCGAAGCGGGAGGGACTCAGTACTTC. Residues: CASSSEAGGTQYF. The chain carries TRBV19 and TRBJ2-5, with 10 bases that match TRBD2. Trimming removed 5 bases from V and 11 bases from J; junction bases left unmatched: 8. The CDR3 contains 13 residues. Looked up from germline, CDR1 is LNHDA and CDR2 is SQIVND (reference sequence).

Ten or more counts support this clonotype. The chain recombines TRBV18 with TRBJ1-1; D gene unclear. Trimming removed 0 bases at V and 5 bases at J, with 13 bases between. There are 15 residues in the CDR3. CDR1 and CDR2 (germline): KGHSH, LQKENI. The CDR3 loop is CASSPPARVGTEAFF. DNA for the CDR3: TGTGCCAGCTCACCACCGGCGAGGGTTGGAACTGAAGCTTTCTTT.

This clonotype was observed many times. The chain is built from TRBV12-3 or TRBV12-4 and TRBJ1-1, with D uncertain. The ends were cut back, 6 bases at V and 0 bases at J, with 11 bases in the middle. The CDR3 sequence is 14 residues long. CDR3 DNA sequence: TGTGCCAGCAGCCGGGCACTCATGAACACTGAAGCTTTCTTT. Amino acid sequence: CASSRALMNTEAFF.

This clonotype was found many times. The chain couples TRBV28 to TRBJ2-7, with D possibly matching TRBD2 (6 bases). CDR1 and CDR2 (germline): MDHEN, SYDVKM. The CDR3 is made up of 13 amino acids. V gave up 6 bases and J gave up 0 bases, with 9 bases separating them. CDR3 in DNA: TGTGCCAGCAGGGGACTGAACTCCTACGAGCAGTACTTC. Its protein is CASRGLNSYEQYF.

This clonotype was counted only a few times. V and J are TRBV20-1 and TRBJ2-5, with 8 nucleotides matching TRBD1. The V segment lost 5 bases and the J segment 1 base; nucleotides outside the gene matches: 9. CDR1 DFQATT and CDR2 SNEGSKA come from the germline V gene (reference sequence). The CDR3 extends over 15 amino acids. DNA for the CDR3: TGCAGTGCTCCCCCGTGGACAGGGATCCAAGAGACCCAGTACTTC. It encodes CSAPPWTGIQETQYF.